This TCR beta chain was retrieved from a study of lymphopenia after photon versus proton radiotherapy. Study-level results: Under photons, naive T cells and diversity fell while effector/memory populations rose. After lymphocyte nadir, photon-treated repertoires showed oligoclonal expansion, especially CD8+ Temra. Authors raise, but do not show, better survival with proton therapy.

The data were produced by immunoSEQ multiplex PCR, yet TCRdb's version contains in-frame clones alone and is incomplete. The sample holds some 25,000 clones, around 86% seen once. In regard to this clone: Its specificity is not known.

V shed 4 bases, J shed 8 bases, and the junction held 14 bases outside the gene matches. Germline CDR1 MGHRA, CDR2 YSYEKL. The CDR3 has 16 amino acids. This clonotype was sampled from a woman aged 45-65 years with pancreatic cancer. Here the sequenced sample was peripheral blood, taken from a patient treated with photon-based radiotherapy. The chain uses TRBV4-1 and TRBJ2-1; 7 nucleotides line up with TRBD2. The CDR3 DNA sequence: TGCGCCAGCAGCCCACTACTAGCGCCCTTGGGGGATGAGCAGTTCTTC. Translated, it gives CASSPLLAPLGDEQFF.